A single sample is the source of the 28 T cell receptor beta chains below, sequenced in a study of CD8+CD57+ T cells in acquired aplastic anemia. Genomic DNA, the template, was used for profiling of the TCR beta VDJ and CDR3. TCRdb independently ran MiXCR on the reads; one entry per CDR3 protein. This sample has roughly 51,000 distinct CDR3 sequences, with roughly 69% found just once. The sequenced material came from sorted CD4+, CD8+, or CD8+CD57+ T cells (not recorded which) from PBMCs. The receptor source for this set is a human donor in good health, serving as a control.

The chain has TRBV29-1 and TRBJ2-7; D remains ambiguous. Looked up from germline, CDR1 is SQVTM and CDR2 is ANQGSEA. The CDR3 runs 12 residues. The V end lost 5 bases, the J end lost 5 bases, and 13 bases lay between the germline ends. The CDR3 coding sequence is TGCAGCGTTCTACCGGGCGGTAACGAGCAGTACTTC. Translation: CSVLPGGNEQYF.

The chain employs TRBV7-9 and TRBJ1-2, with D unclear. Per the germline V gene, CDR1 is SEHNR and CDR2 is FQNEAQ (reference sequence). The V end was cut by 2 bases, the J end by 8 bases, with 15 bases between. This CDR3 has 14 amino acids. CDR3 residues: CASSLTGNLYGYTF. Here the CDR3 DNA reads TGTGCCAGCAGCTTAACGGGGAATCTTTACGGCTACACCTTC.

The gene calls are TRBV11-1 and TRBJ1-4; 7 bases line up with TRBD1. The germline V gene encodes CDR1 SGHAT and CDR2 FQDESV (reference sequence). V lost 6 bases and J lost 8; bases outside the gene matches: 15. The CDR3 is 16 amino acids. The CDR3: CASSSGQTTRGEKLFF. CDR3 nucleotide sequence: TGTGCCAGCAGTTCGGGACAGACGACTCGCGGAGAAAAACTGTTTTTT.

The chain combines TRBV25-1 with TRBJ2-7; a weak D match, TRBD2 (5 bases). The germline V gene has CDR1 MGHDK and CDR2 SYGVNS. Trimming left V 6 bases short and J 4 bases short, with 16 bases between. The CDR3 extends over 14 amino acids. The CDR3 DNA reads as TGTGCCAGCAGACCGTCGGGGAGCGAGTACGAGCAGTACTTC. The encoded protein is CASRPSGSEYEQYF.

This clonotype was observed many times. The chain links TRBV30 to TRBJ1-3; D not certain. The CDR3 is 12 residues long. V dropped 1 base and J dropped 4 bases, with 5 bases sitting between them. Germline CDR1 and CDR2: GTSNPN and SVGIG (reference sequence). CDR3 in DNA: TGTGCCTGGAGTGACCTGGGAAACACCATATATTTT. It encodes CAWSDLGNTIYF.

The J gene is TRBJ2-1, the V gene TRBV10-2; 12 nucleotides agree with TRBD2. Germline trimming cut 3 bases from V and 1 base from J; bases unmatched to any gene: 4. There are 17 residues in the CDR3. Germline V gene sequence: CDR1 WSHSY, CDR2 SAAADI. CDR3 nucleotide sequence: TGCGCCAGCAGTGATCCCCTAGCGGGGGGGTCCTACAATGAGCAGTTCTTC. As protein: CASSDPLAGGSYNEQFF.

This clonotype is labeled medium-sized. V usage is TRBV7-9 and J usage is TRBJ1-1; D perhaps matches TRBD1 (6 bases). There are 12 residues in the CDR3. V was clipped by 5 bases and J by 7 bases, with 11 bases between them. Germline assignment: CDR1 SEHNR and CDR2 FQNEAQ (reference sequence). In DNA, the CDR3 is TGTGCCAGCAGCGCCGGACAGCTTGAAGCTTTCTTT. It yields the protein CASSAGQLEAFF.

This chain links TRBV15 with TRBJ1-2, with D possibly being TRBD1 (5 bases). The CDR3 has 15 residues. The ends were cut back, 1 base at V and 5 bases at J, with 14 bases in the middle. The germline V gene encodes CDR1 LNHNV and CDR2 YYDKDF (reference sequence). The CDR3 nucleotides read TGTGCCACCAGCAGAGTGCGACAGTCTAGTTATGGCTACACCTTC. This sequence encodes CATSRVRQSSYGYTF.

This rearrangement joins TRBV7-2 to TRBJ1-5; D not certain. CDR1 is SGHTA, CDR2 FQGNSA, per germline. There are 14 residues in the CDR3. Deletions cut 5 bases from V and 7 bases from J, with 15 bases between. CDR3 protein: CASSALGLGQPQHF. Here the CDR3 DNA reads TGTGCCAGCAGCGCACTCGGTCTCGGGCAGCCCCAGCATTTT. Full variable domain (outside the CDR3, taken from reference TRBV7-2 and TRBJ1-5): GAGVSQSPSNKVTEKGKDVELRCDPISGHTALYWYRQSLGQGLEFLIYFQGNSAPDKSGLPSDRFSAERTGGSVSTLTIQRTQQEDSAVYLCASSALGLGQPQHFGDGTRLSIL.

The chain couples TRBV29-1 to TRBJ2-7, with a weak D call TRBD2 (5 bases). V lost 3 bases, J lost 3 bases, and 18 bases lay in between. The germline gives CDR1 SQVTM, CDR2 ANQGSEA. The CDR3 sequence is 15 residues long. The CDR3 bases are TGCAGCGTTGACATCGGGGAGAAAGATCTCTACGAGCAGTACTTC. Encoded protein: CSVDIGEKDLYEQYF.

This rearrangement joins TRBV11-2 to TRBJ2-1; 7 nucleotides line up with TRBD2. Germline V lookup: CDR1 SGHAT, CDR2 FQNNGV. V lost 5 bases and J lost 2; bases outside the gene matches: 3. This CDR3 is built from 14 residues. The CDR3 nucleotides read TGTGCCAGCAGCACGAGCGGGGCCTACAATGAGCAGTTCTTC. It is translated as CASSTSGAYNEQFF.

This sequence joins TRBV20-1 and TRBJ2-5; D is ambiguous. Germline V gene lookup returns CDR1 DFQATT and CDR2 SNEGSKA (reference sequence). Trimming stripped 3 bases from V and 0 bases from J, with 2 bases between. The CDR3 runs to 11 residues. The CDR3 DNA reads as TGCAGTGCTAGTCACCAAGAGACCCAGTACTTC. It yields the protein CSASHQETQYF.

In regard to this clonotype: The junction shows a germline mismatch at one end, possibly a read error. V gene TRBV29-1 combines with J gene TRBJ1-2; D gene unclear. The CDR3 consists of 14 residues. CDR1 is SQVTM and CDR2 is ANQGSEA in the germline V gene. CDR3 in amino acids: CSVEGRTRLHGYTF. CDR3 DNA sequence: TGCAGCGTGGAAGGACGTACGCGTCTACATGGCTACACCTTC.

This sequence joins TRBV10-3 and TRBJ1-6; D possibly corresponds to TRBD1 (5 bases). The CDR3 covers 18 residues. V lost 5 bases and J lost 0, with 17 bases in between. Germline values: CDR1 ENHRY, CDR2 SYGVKD. CDR3 DNA sequence: TGTGCCATCAGTTCGGGACTCGGGAAAGACTCCTATAATTCACCCCTCCACTTT. Translating it yields CAISSGLGKDSYNSPLHF.

In this sample, this clonotype turned up many times. The V gene is TRBV27, the J gene TRBJ2-1; 8 bases fit TRBD2. The ends lost 2 bases at V and 0 bases at J; junction bases unmatched: 3. Germline lookup yields CDR1 MNHEY and CDR2 SMNVEV (reference sequence). The CDR3 has 16 residues. The CDR3 is CASSLATSDSYNEQFF. The DNA of the CDR3 is TGTGCCAGCAGTTTAGCGACTAGCGACTCCTACAATGAGCAGTTCTTC.

This clonotype turned up a few times. This chain uses TRBV10-3 with TRBJ1-6; weak D call: TRBD1 (5 bases). The CDR3 has 14 amino acids. CDR1 ENHRY and CDR2 SYGVKD come from the germline V gene. V was trimmed by 6 bases and J by 5 bases, leaving 11 bases between them. The DNA of the CDR3 is TGTGCCATCAGGGCCGGGACGGATAATTCACCCCTCCACTTT. Amino acid sequence: CAIRAGTDNSPLHF.

This clonotype appeared once. The rearrangement links TRBV2 to TRBJ2-7, with 9 bases identical to TRBD1. J was trimmed by 1 base and V by 8 bases; bases with no gene match: 6. Germline values: CDR1 SNHLY, CDR2 FYNNEI. This CDR3 contains 14 residues. The CDR3 sequence is CASETGTGSYEQYF. CDR3 sequence (DNA): TGTGCCAGCGAGACCGGGACAGGGTCCTACGAGCAGTACTTC.

This clonotype was seen a few times. The chain combines TRBV10-3 with TRBJ2-6; TRBD2 is a possible D gene (6 bases). CDR1 ENHRY and CDR2 SYGVKD come from the germline V gene. CDR3 length: 15 amino acids. V lost 3 bases and J lost 4, with 10 bases in between. For the CDR3, the DNA is TGTGCCATCAGTGACGGAGGGGACGGGGCCAACGTCCTGACTTTC. Its protein is CAISDGGDGANVLTF.

The chain carries TRBV11-3 and TRBJ2-3; weak D call: TRBD1 (5 bases). Deletions cut 10 bases from V and 4 bases from J, with 18 bases between. The CDR3 spans 14 residues. Germline V gene lookup returns CDR1 SGHNT and CDR2 YENEEA. CDR3 sequence: CATSQGTPPDTQYF. The CDR3 DNA reads TGTGCCACCAGTCAGGGAACCCCTCCAGATACGCAGTATTTT.

The chain combines TRBV7-2 with TRBJ1-6; no firm D call. The CDR3 length is 13 residues. V was trimmed by 1 base and J by 10 bases, leaving 8 bases between them. Germline V gene data show CDR1 as SGHTA and CDR2 as FQGNSA. The DNA for the CDR3 is TGTGCCAGCAGCTTAGAAACGGGATCACCCCTCCACTTT. Translating it yields CASSLETGSPLHF. Full variable domain (outside the CDR3, taken from reference TRBV7-2 and TRBJ1-6): GAGVSQSPSNKVTEKGKDVELRCDPISGHTALYWYRQSLGQGLEFLIYFQGNSAPDKSGLPSDRFSAERTGGSVSTLTIQRTQQEDSAVYLCASSLETGSPLHFGNGTRLTVT.

The genes are TRBV10-3 and TRBJ2-7; 10 bases map to TRBD1. Germline V gives CDR1 ENHRY, CDR2 SYGVKD. The V gene end was trimmed by 3 bases and the J gene end by 6 bases; junction bases not matched to a gene: 2. This CDR3 region has 13 residues. CDR3 sequence (DNA): TGTGCCATCAGTGACGGACAGGGGGGCGAGCAGTACTTC. Its protein product is CAISDGQGGEQYF.

The chain joins TRBV20-1 to TRBJ2-7, with 9 bases aligning to TRBD2. CDR3 length: 16 amino acids. V lost 6 bases to trimming and J lost 2 bases; unmatched junction nucleotides: 14. Germline assignment: CDR1 DFQATT and CDR2 SNEGSKA (reference sequence). The CDR3 protein is CSARSLREGRTYEQYF. In DNA, the CDR3 is TGCAGTGCCCGTAGTTTGCGGGAGGGCCGGACCTACGAGCAGTACTTC.

The rearrangement uses TRBV11-1 and TRBJ2-3, with 7 nucleotides matching TRBD2. Trimming removed 1 base from V and 2 bases from J; junction bases left unmatched: 3. Germline V gene lookup returns CDR1 SGHAT and CDR2 FQDESV (reference sequence). The CDR3 has 15 residues. The DNA for the CDR3 is TGTGCCAGCAGCTTAGTTCGGGGGGTCACAGATACGCAGTATTTT. Protein product: CASSLVRGVTDTQYF.

This chain connects TRBV19 to TRBJ1-5; no firm D call. V was shortened by 9 bases and J by 11 bases, with 14 bases between the two germline ends. CDR1 is LNHDA, CDR2 SQIVND, per germline (reference sequence). The CDR3 sequence is 11 residues long. The CDR3 spells CASLHNGAQHF. Here the CDR3 DNA reads TGTGCCAGCCTACATAACGGAGCCCAGCATTTT.

In DNA, the CDR3 is TGTGCCAGCAGTACGACAAGGGCAGGAGAGACCCAGTACTTC. Amino acid sequence: CASSTTRAGETQYF. V and J are TRBV6-2 or TRBV6-3 and TRBJ2-5; no firm D call. The germline V gene encodes CDR1 MNHEY and CDR2 SVGEGT. V was cut by 5 bases and J by 4 bases, with 14 bases left in between. This CDR3 is 14 amino acids long.

As concerns this clonotype: The final CDR3 position lacks the conserved phenylalanine or tryptophan, pointing to a likely read error. No DNA is shown, since the ends of the CDR3 on it are uncertain; the CDR3 is the one TCRdb lists. The chain has TRBV15 and TRBJ1-2. The V gene's germline CDR1 is LNHNV and CDR2 YYDKDF (reference sequence). The CDR3 length is 14 residues, termini included. The CDR3 sequence: CATSRGLKGYGHTL.

This clonotype was picked up many times. This chain connects TRBV20-1 to TRBJ2-7; D not resolved. Germline V gives CDR1 DFQATT, CDR2 SNEGSKA (reference sequence). The CDR3 runs 14 residues. The ends were cut back, 4 bases at V and 3 bases at J, with 16 bases in the middle. CDR3 sequence: CSATRYYRLYEQYF. In DNA, the CDR3 is TGCAGTGCTACCCGTTACTACCGACTCTACGAGCAGTACTTC.

This clonotype was seen a few times. At one of its ends the junction is not consistent with the germline gene, which may arise from a read error. The CDR3 nucleotides read TGTACCAGCAGCTTGTGGAGCGGGACTAGCCGGGGCGAGCAGTTCTTC. This encodes CTSSLWSGTSRGEQFF. The chain is built from TRBV11-2 and TRBJ2-1, with 9 nucleotides matching TRBD2. Germline V gives CDR1 SGHAT, CDR2 FQNNGV. The CDR3 has 16 amino acids. Drawing the rest from reference TRBV11-2 and TRBJ2-1, the complete variable domain is EAGVAQSPRYKIIEKRQSVAFWCNPISGHATLYWYQQILGQGPKLLIQFQNNGVVDDSQLPKDRFSAERLKGVDSTLKIQPAKLEDSAVYLCTSSLWSGTSRGEQFFGPGTRLTVL.